The 25 T cell receptor beta chains presented below share a single source sample, sequenced in a study of cytomegalovirus exposure and HLA in healthy donors (dated by TCRdb to about 2017). Library method: the immunoSEQ multiplex PCR assay. A mixture of 60 forward primers for TCR Vbeta segments and 13 reverse primers for TCR Jbeta segments was used in the multiplex PCR. TCRdb took over this immuneACCESS table, retaining in-frame rearrangements with V and J assigned. Such tables are incomplete; in checked studies, under half of the missing clones stem from an unresolved V gene, and the remainder is unexplained. The data table for this sample lists 100,000 to 150,000 clones. About 1.5% of the sample goes to the ten largest clones. Sequenced material: PBMCs. The receptors shown here come from a woman between 40 and 50 years old in good health and CMV-seropositive.

This chain links TRBV19 with TRBJ1-1; TRBD1 aligns across 9 bases. This CDR3 comprises 13 residues. Per the germline V gene, CDR1 is LNHDA and CDR2 is SQIVND (reference sequence). Trimming cost V 8 bases and J 5 bases; bases outside gene matches: 6. Here the CDR3 DNA reads TGTGCCAGTGTAAGACAGGGGGTAACTGAAGCTTTCTTT. Translating gives CASVRQGVTEAFF.

J is TRBJ1-5 and V is TRBV10-3, with D maybe TRBD1 (5 bases). There are 14 residues in the CDR3. Trimming took 5 bases from V and 7 from J, leaving 15 bases between them. Germline CDR1 and CDR2: ENHRY and SYGVKD. The CDR3 spells CAISWDGEGQPQHF. As DNA, the CDR3 is TGTGCCATCAGTTGGGACGGGGAGGGGCAGCCCCAGCATTTT.

This chain joins TRBV6-6 and TRBJ2-7; D is perhaps TRBD1 (6 bases). This CDR3 comprises 15 residues. Germline values: CDR1 MNHNY, CDR2 SVGAGI (reference sequence). V gave up 0 bases and J gave up 3 bases, with 12 bases separating them. For the CDR3, the DNA is TGTGCCAGCAGTTACTCGAGACAGGCCGACTACGAGCAGTACTTC. Residues: CASSYSRQADYEQYF.

The chain couples TRBV7-9 to TRBJ2-5; 7 bases match TRBD2. From germline, CDR1 is SEHNR and CDR2 FQNEAQ (reference sequence). The CDR3 totals 16 residues. Losses at the gene ends were 2 bases for V and 4 bases for J; bases not matched to a gene: 10. In DNA, the CDR3 is TGTGCCAGCAGCTTAACTGGGAGGGCCCTCCGAGAGACCCAGTACTTC. Protein sequence: CASSLTGRALRETQYF. Combining the CDR3 with reference TRBV7-9 and TRBJ2-5 gives the whole variable domain DTGVSQNPRHKITKRGQNVTFRCDPISEHNRLYWYRQTLGQGPEFLTYFQNEAQLEKSRLLSDRFSAERPKGSFSTLEIQRTEQGDSAMYLCASSLTGRALRETQYFGPGTRLLVL.

The gene calls are TRBV29-1 and TRBJ2-2; a possible D gene is TRBD1 (5 bases). The V and J ends lost 7 bases and 6 bases respectively, with 15 bases between them. The germline V gene has CDR1 SQVTM and CDR2 ANQGSEA. The CDR3 runs to 13 residues. The CDR3 DNA follows: TGCAGCGCGCCCGGGCTACAGGCCGGGGAGCTGTTTTTT. Translating gives CSAPGLQAGELFF.

The chain uses TRBV9 and TRBJ2-7, with TRBD1 as a possible D gene (5 bases). Trimming cost V 5 bases and J 1 base, with 10 bases left between them. Per germline, CDR1 SGDLS and CDR2 YYNGEE. The CDR3 is made up of 13 amino acids. Here the CDR3 DNA reads TGTGCCAGCAGTAGGCAGGGTTCCTACGAGCAGTACTTC. It codes for CASSRQGSYEQYF.

The rearrangement links TRBV4-1 to TRBJ2-7, with D maybe TRBD1 (5 bases). Trimming shortened V by 2 bases and J by 3 bases, and 8 bases separated the two germline ends. This CDR3 comprises 13 residues. Germline-derived CDR1 and CDR2 are MGHRA and YSYEKL. The CDR3 DNA sequence: TGCGCCAGCAGCCAAACAGGAAGCTACGAGCAGTACTTC. Amino acid sequence: CASSQTGSYEQYF.

This rearrangement joins TRBV7-2 to TRBJ2-2, with 9 nucleotides matching TRBD2. Looked up from germline, CDR1 is SGHTA and CDR2 is FQGNSA. V lost 3 bases to trimming and J lost 0 bases; unmatched junction nucleotides: 2. The CDR3 sequence is 16 residues long. The CDR3 sequence: CASSFAGGTNTGELFF. The CDR3 DNA reads TGTGCCAGCAGCTTTGCGGGAGGGACGAACACCGGGGAGCTGTTTTTT.

The chain employs TRBV6-1 and TRBJ1-2; no firm D call. CDR1 and CDR2 (germline): MNHNS, SASEGT. CDR3 length: 14 amino acids. V was clipped by 6 bases and J by 3 bases, with 14 bases between them. In DNA form, the CDR3 reads TGTGCCAGCAGATTTGACGGGGTTTACTATGGCTACACCTTC. It yields the protein CASRFDGVYYGYTF.

The V gene is TRBV6-4, the J gene TRBJ2-6; maybe TRBD1 (6 bases). CDR3 size: 18 residues. The germline gives CDR1 MRHNA, CDR2 SNTAGT. V shed 2 bases and J shed 0 bases, with 14 bases lying between them. In DNA form, the CDR3 reads TGTGCCAGCAGTGACAAGGACAGTACTCTCTCTGGGGCCAACGTCCTGACTTTC. Its translation is CASSDKDSTLSGANVLTF.

The V gene is TRBV14, the J gene TRBJ2-1; 12 nucleotides align to TRBD2. With V trimmed by 4 bases and J by 9 bases, 10 bases remained unmatched. Germline CDR1 reads SGHDN; CDR2 reads FVKESK. CDR3 length: 16 amino acids. As DNA, the CDR3 is TGTGCCAGCAGCCCTCTAGCGGGAGGGCCTAGGCCTGAGCAGTTCTTC. This translates into CASSPLAGGPRPEQFF.

A remark on this clone: At one end, the junction sequence differs from germline, possibly due to a read error. The V and J genes are TRBV2 and TRBJ1-5; no firm D call. In germline, CDR1 is SNHLY, CDR2 FYNNEI. The CDR3 covers 13 residues. CDR3 nucleotides: TGTGCCAGCAGTGAAGGAGGCAAACAGCCCCAGCATTTT. Translated, it gives CASSEGGKQPQHF.

V is TRBV7-9 and J is TRBJ2-1; 8 bases agree with TRBD2. Trimming removed 5 bases from V and 7 bases from J; junction bases left unmatched: 13. The CDR3 runs to 16 residues. Germline V gives CDR1 SEHNR, CDR2 FQNEAQ (reference sequence). The CDR3 DNA is TGTGCCAGCAGCCAGTTTACGGGAGGGCCGTCGAATGAGCAGTTCTTC. It yields the protein CASSQFTGGPSNEQFF.

This sequence joins TRBV29-1 and TRBJ2-1; 8 bases line up with TRBD1. Germline loops: CDR1 SQVTM, CDR2 ANQGSEA. The CDR3 spans 13 residues. Trimming at V came to 7 bases and at J to 8 bases, leaving 10 bases not matched to a gene. CDR3 protein: CSAGQGSDHEQFF. In DNA, the CDR3 is TGCAGCGCAGGACAGGGATCCGACCATGAGCAGTTCTTC.

The chain links TRBV4-2 to TRBJ2-5; D perhaps matches TRBD2 (5 bases). CDR3 size: 14 residues. Germline loops: CDR1 LGHNA, CDR2 YNFKEQ. V dropped 1 base and J dropped 0 bases, with 6 bases sitting between them. CDR3: CASSQAEDQETQYF. The CDR3 coding sequence is TGTGCCAGCAGCCAAGCGGAGGACCAAGAGACCCAGTACTTC.

This chain joins TRBV27 and TRBJ1-4, with 7 bases lining up with TRBD1. Per germline, CDR1 MNHEY and CDR2 SMNVEV (reference sequence). After removal of 4 bases from V and 4 bases from J, the junction contained 9 bases not matched to a gene. The CDR3 length is 16 residues. CDR3 loop: CASSSLPDRNNEKLFF. The CDR3 DNA reads as TGTGCCAGCAGTTCATTACCGGACAGGAATAATGAAAAACTGTTTTTT.

J is TRBJ1-2 and V is TRBV18; tentatively, D is TRBD1 (5 bases). Germline V gene lookup returns CDR1 KGHSH and CDR2 LQKENI. Trimming left V 2 bases short and J 1 base short, with 11 bases between. This CDR3 comprises 15 residues. CDR3 DNA sequence: TGTGCCAGCTCACCATCGGGGGGTTTTAACTATGGCTACACCTTC. Translated, it gives CASSPSGGFNYGYTF.

The chain links TRBV5-1 to TRBJ2-7, with 9 bases identical to TRBD2. CDR1 is SGHRS and CDR2 is YFSETQ in the germline V gene. V shed 4 bases and J 3 bases; nucleotides not matched to a gene: 8. The CDR3 length is 15 residues. DNA of the CDR3: TGCGCCAGCAGCCGAGTTAGCGGGAGTGGCTACGAGCAGTACTTC. This sequence encodes CASSRVSGSGYEQYF.

The J gene is TRBJ1-6, the V gene TRBV5-6; 7 positions agree with TRBD1. Trimming removed 4 bases from V and 10 bases from J; junction bases left unmatched: 11. The length of the CDR3 is 15 residues. Germline V gene data show CDR1 as SGHDT and CDR2 as YYEEEE. CDR3: CASSPGMTGQSPLHF. The CDR3 coding sequence is TGTGCCAGCAGCCCTGGGATGACAGGGCAATCACCCCTCCACTTT. Filled out from reference TRBV5-6 and TRBJ1-6, the complete variable domain reads DAGVTQSPTHLIKTRGQQVTLRCSPKSGHDTVSWYQQALGQGPQFIFQYYEEEERQRGNFPDRFSGHQFPNYSSELNVNALLLGDSALYLCASSPGMTGQSPLHFGNGTRLTVT.

The J gene is TRBJ2-2, the V gene TRBV9, with D tentatively TRBD1 (5 bases). This CDR3 region has 14 residues. V was pared by 2 bases and J by 1 base, with 6 bases between. Germline-derived CDR1 and CDR2 are SGDLS and YYNGEE. The CDR3 region has the DNA TGTGCCAGCAGCGTCACAGGGAACACCGGGGAGCTGTTTTTT. It encodes CASSVTGNTGELFF.

V gene TRBV15 combines with J gene TRBJ2-5, with 8 bases aligning to TRBD1. The J segment lost 5 bases and the V segment lost 4 bases, leaving 21 bases of the junction unmatched. CDR1 and CDR2 from the germline V gene are LNHNV and YYDKDF (reference sequence). This CDR3 comprises 19 residues. The CDR3 DNA is TGTGCCACCAGCACTGGGCCTTTAGAGCCGGACAGGGCCCGGGAGACCCAGTACTTC. This gives the protein CATSTGPLEPDRARETQYF.

The rearrangement joins TRBV4-1 to TRBJ2-3; D remains unclear. Germline CDR1 reads MGHRA; CDR2 reads YSYEKL. V lost 0 bases and J 2 bases, leaving 6 bases between the germline ends. The CDR3 runs to 14 residues. The CDR3 spells CASSQDHYTDTQYF. The CDR3 region has the DNA TGCGCCAGCAGCCAAGACCACTACACAGATACGCAGTATTTT.

The rearrangement uses TRBV5-4 and TRBJ2-5; no definite D call. Trimming took 0 bases from V and 5 from J, leaving 11 bases between them. Germline CDR1 reads SGHNT; CDR2 reads YYREEE (reference sequence). The CDR3 totals 14 residues. CDR3 amino acids: CASSLDSGSETQYF. In DNA, the CDR3 is TGTGCCAGCAGCTTGGATTCCGGGTCGGAGACCCAGTACTTC.

The chain couples TRBV9 to TRBJ2-5, with TRBD2 identical over 12 bases. Germline values: CDR1 SGDLS, CDR2 YYNGEE. J gave up 7 bases and V 0 bases, and 4 bases lay outside the gene matches. The CDR3 extends over 15 amino acids. CDR3 loop: CASSVEASGRGTQYF. In DNA, the CDR3 is TGTGCCAGCAGCGTAGAGGCTAGCGGGAGGGGGACCCAGTACTTC.

The V gene is TRBV5-6, the J gene TRBJ2-7; D uncertain. From germline, CDR1 is SGHDT and CDR2 YYEEEE. Deletions cut 1 base from V and 4 bases from J, with 6 bases between. The CDR3 runs 12 residues. The CDR3 region is CASSLLFYEQYF. DNA for the CDR3: TGTGCCAGCAGCTTGTTATTTTACGAGCAGTACTTC.